This T cell receptor (beta chain) was sequenced in a study of control samples from healthy donors and cancer patients. Sequenced by immunoSEQ multiplex PCR; TCRdb stores in-frame clones only, minus some. Here the sample spans 120,000 or so clones, about 95% being singletons. The CDR3 is 15 residues long. Germline lookup yields CDR1 SNHLY and CDR2 FYNNEI. Trimming removed 6 bases from V and 10 bases from J; junction bases left unmatched: 12. The TCR sequence derives from a man aged 25 to 40 in good health. The chain combines TRBV2 with TRBJ1-6, with 7 bases identical to TRBD1. Sequencing was carried out using blood. CDR3 DNA sequence: TGTGCCAGCAGGACGACAGGGCTTAGGGCATCACCCCTCCACTTT. It yields the protein CASRTTGLRASPLHF.